The clone carrying this T cell receptor beta chain was observed a few times. The antigen remains undetermined. Trimming took 5 bases from V and 0 from J; bases not matched to a gene: 6. CDR1 is MDHEN, CDR2 SYDVKM, per germline. The CDR3 has 15 residues. The data are from a study of cytomegalovirus exposure and HLA in healthy donors. The study ran its PCR with 60 Vbeta and 13 Jbeta primers. Profiling relied on immunoSEQ multiplex PCR, and the TCRdb table lists in-frame clones only, not all of them. The data contain 80,000 to 100,000 clones, around 81% of them seen just once; the ten biggest clones take up more than 3%. The study, taken as a whole, reports: Reportedly, diagnosis of cytomegalovirus status by the classifier showed high specificity and sensitivity. Analysis performed later showed TCR beta chains linked to HLA being more clonally expanded than equally common others. As a later analysis revealed, most CMV-associated TCR beta chains appeared HLA-restricted.

Likely unrecorded immune exposures existed in these nominally healthy donors. The rearrangement links TRBV28 to TRBJ2-7; 8 bases line up with TRBD2. The sample was PBMCs. The source is a female donor in good health and CMV-seropositive. This CDR3 is CASSPPGGNSYEQYF. DNA for the CDR3: TGTGCCAGCAGTCCCCCGGGAGGGAACTCCTACGAGCAGTACTTC.